The entry that follows covers one TCR beta chain sequence. The CDR3 covers 12 residues. V was cut by 0 bases and J by 10 bases, with 8 bases left in between. Germline assignment: CDR1 SGHRS and CDR2 YFSETQ. Data came from immunoSEQ multiplex PCR; TCRdb stores just in-frame clones and leaves some out. Of a few thousand clones listed, roughly 82% are singletons. This entry belongs to a study of tumor T cells in aggressive B-cell lymphoma. The genes are TRBV5-1 and TRBJ2-1; unclear D gene. This clonotype was obtained from an adult with diffuse large B cell lymphoma. Sample: tumor tissue. Here the CDR3 reads CASSLDQVEQFF. CDR3 DNA: TGCGCCAGCAGCTTGGATCAGGTAGAGCAGTTCTTC.